This TCR beta chain stems from a study of T cell changes during pregnancy in multiple sclerosis. Some clones are missing from TCRdb's copy, which holds only in-frame ones; the method was immunoSEQ multiplex PCR. The table has approximately 49,000 clones, roughly 92% seen once. The TCR comes from a female donor with multiple sclerosis, enrolled in a pregnancy study. This sample comprised peripheral blood, obtained after pregnancy.

The CDR3 protein is CASSLKVGGGSYNEQFF. As DNA, the CDR3 is TGTGCCAGCAGCTTAAAGGTCGGGGGGGGCTCCTACAATGAGCAGTTCTTC. The genes are TRBV13 and TRBJ2-1; 8 nucleotides line up with TRBD2. V lost 2 bases, J lost 0 bases, and 6 bases stayed unmatched. Per germline, CDR1 PRHDT and CDR2 FYEKMQ (reference sequence). This CDR3 is 17 amino acids long.